Following are 6 T cell receptor beta chains from one sample sequenced in a study of regulatory T cells in long-lasting Graves disease. Assembly of TCR beta libraries relied on iRepertoire HTBI primers together with Arm-PCR of CDR3 regions. One entry per CDR3 protein results from TCRdb running MiXCR on the multiplex PCR reads. The repertoire consists of more than 650,000 distinct CDR3 sequences, with around 32% occurring once and the leading ten covering about two fifths. The time point was: persistent/refractory GD, antithyroid drugs over 5 years with positive TRAb. From PBMCs, RNA was extracted and then used to make the TCR library. The sequencing used peripheral blood mononuclear cells (PBMCs), collected when the disease was refractory, from a patient treated with antithyroid drugs. Source of these receptors: a female donor with Graves disease.

Note on this clonotype: A read error is possible here, since a much larger clone lies one base away. It is unclear where the CDR3 begins or ends on the DNA, so no DNA is shown, and the CDR3 is as TCRdb lists it. The chain uses TRBV19 and TRBJ1-2; TRBD1, the table's D call, lacks a check against the DNA. The germline CDR1 and CDR2 sequences are LNHDA and SQIVND (reference sequence). Inclusive of both ends, the CDR3 amounts to 14 amino acids. The CDR3 protein is CASSPQGAYYGCTF.

This clonotype was found a few times. The chain links TRBV6-1 to TRBJ2-7; D is undetermined. The CDR3 consists of 9 residues. The germline CDR1 and CDR2 sequences are MNHNS and SASEGT. V lost 8 bases, J lost 5 bases, and 4 bases lay in between. In DNA form, the CDR3 reads TGTGCCAGCGGGCACGAGCAGTACTTC. Amino acid sequence: CASGHEQYF.

In DNA form, the CDR3 reads TGTGCCAGCAAGAGAGCGCAGGACTTAGGAGAAAAACTGTTTTTT. Translation: CASKRAQDLGEKLFF. The chain employs TRBV6-1 and TRBJ1-4, with D unclear. Trimming cost V 7 bases and J 8 bases, with 20 bases left between them. CDR3 length equals 15 residues. The germline V gene has CDR1 MNHNS and CDR2 SASEGT.

The chain has TRBV30 and TRBJ1-5, with D possibly TRBD1 on 6 matching bases. This CDR3 region has 14 residues. The germline V gene has CDR1 GTSNPN and CDR2 SVGIG (reference sequence). V was clipped by 2 bases and J by 4 bases, with 12 bases between them. The CDR3 sequence is CAWSFGQGNQPQHF. Written as DNA, the CDR3 is TGTGCCTGGAGTTTCGGCCAGGGGAATCAGCCCCAGCATTTT.

The chain is built from TRBV11-2 and TRBJ2-7, with D perhaps matching TRBD2 (5 bases). The CDR3 consists of 15 residues. From germline, CDR1 is SGHAT and CDR2 FQNNGV. Trimming shortened V by 3 bases and J by 0 bases, and 12 bases separated the two germline ends. This chain's CDR3 is CASSFPDWGSYEQYF. CDR3 coding DNA: TGTGCCAGCAGCTTCCCGGACTGGGGCTCCTACGAGCAGTACTTC.

The V gene is TRBV30, the J gene TRBJ1-2; TRBD1 aligns across 7 bases. This CDR3 contains 12 residues. After removal of 4 bases from V and 4 bases from J, the junction contained 3 bases not matched to a gene. CDR1 is GTSNPN and CDR2 is SVGIG in the germline V gene (reference sequence). The CDR3 is CAWTGGPYGYTF. The CDR3 nucleotides are TGTGCCTGGACAGGGGGACCCTATGGCTACACCTTC.